The source of this T cell receptor (beta chain) is a study of T cell repertoires in cytomegalovirus infection. In the study overall: Recently identified HLA-C-restricted CMV epitopes and well-studied HLA-B-restricted CMV epitopes were used by the study. Findings of the study overall: Cumulative public TCR beta family frequency identified CMV carriers with the relevant HLA. Dominant in the ex vivo response were TCR beta clonotypes restricted by HLA-C and specific for CMV.

J was trimmed by 3 bases and V by 6 bases; bases with no gene match: 4. This CDR3 comprises 14 residues. Comment on this clonotype: Its antigen is currently unknown.

TCRdb ran MiXCR on the reads and lists one entry per CDR3 protein. Found here are 40,000 to 55,000 distinct CDR3 sequences, roughly 22% of them singletons; the top ten hold over 85%. The clonotype originates from a human donor in good health (CMV status not recorded). Some clones in this sample may be carry-over from other donors' samples. The genes are TRBV12-3 or TRBV12-4 and TRBJ2-1, with 8 bases identical to TRBD1. The starting material was CD8+ T cells from cultured PBMCs, obtained from culture after CMV antigen stimulation. Here the CDR3 DNA reads TGTGCCAGCAGCCCCGGGACAGGCTACAATGAGCAGTTCTTC. Its translation: CASSPGTGYNEQFF.